These 15 T cell receptor beta chains were all obtained from the same sample, sequenced in a study of technical replicates of blood from several donors. Clones were read by immunoSEQ multiplex PCR, and TCRdb kept only the in-frame ones, dropping some. Seen here are under 85,000 clones, more than 85% observed once, and the top ten hold about 0.38%. The sample consisted of T cells isolated from PBMCs. The receptors were sampled from a human donor in good health. Some clones in this sample may be carry-over from other donors' samples.

The table lists this clone with a count of one. An end of the junction differs from the germline gene, which may be a read error. This chain uses TRBV7-8 with TRBJ2-1; TRBD2 matches 12 bases. Germline V gene lookup returns CDR1 SGHVS and CDR2 FQNEAQ. This CDR3 is built from 18 residues. The CDR3 reads CASSLGLLAGGSFNEQFF. In DNA form, the CDR3 reads TGTGCCAGCAGCTTAGGATTACTAGCGGGGGGCTCCTTCAATGAGCAGTTCTTC.

The gene calls are TRBV7-9 and TRBJ1-2, with 7 bases matching TRBD1. The germline V gene has CDR1 SEHNR and CDR2 FQNEAQ (reference sequence). V lost 0 bases and J lost 4; bases outside the gene matches: 11. The CDR3 sequence is 17 residues long. The CDR3 protein is CASSLAGGWISSYGYTF. CDR3 in DNA: TGTGCCAGCAGCTTAGCAGGGGGCTGGATCAGTAGCTATGGCTACACCTTC.

The gene calls are TRBV6-1 and TRBJ2-5, with D tentatively TRBD2 (6 bases). The V gene lost 3 bases and the J gene lost 4 bases, with 12 bases spanning the gap. The CDR3 contains 14 residues. In germline, CDR1 is MNHNS, CDR2 SASEGT. The CDR3 is CASSDGRELETQYF. The CDR3 DNA reads TGTGCCAGCAGTGATGGGCGGGAACTAGAGACCCAGTACTTC.

This clone was seen only once. This chain links TRBV5-1 with TRBJ2-7, with TRBD2 matching over 7 bases. CDR3 length: 16 amino acids. Losses at the gene ends were 0 bases for V and 3 bases for J; bases not matched to a gene: 9. CDR1 is SGHRS, CDR2 YFSETQ, per germline. CDR3 sequence: CASSLGGLAADYEQYF. The CDR3 DNA reads as TGCGCCAGCAGCTTGGGCGGTCTAGCGGCGGACTACGAGCAGTACTTC.

As concerns this clone: At one end, the junction sequence differs from germline, possibly due to a read error. The chain recombines TRBV28 with TRBJ1-2, with D unclear. The CDR3 has 12 amino acids. The V gene's germline CDR1 is MDHEN and CDR2 SYDVKM. As DNA, the CDR3 is TGTGCCAGCAGTTTAACTAATTATGGCTACACCTTC. Amino acids: CASSLTNYGYTF.

The chain has TRBV5-5 and TRBJ1-4, with TRBD1 matching 8 bases. CDR1 is SGHKS and CDR2 is YYEKEE in the germline V gene (reference sequence). There are 17 residues in the CDR3. The ends lost 2 bases at V and 7 bases at J; junction bases unmatched: 13. CDR3 nucleotide sequence: TGTGCCAGCAGCTTTTTCTCTCCGGGACAGGCCCGTGAAAAACTGTTTTTT. Amino acids: CASSFFSPGQAREKLFF.

The gene calls are TRBV5-1 and TRBJ2-7; 8 bases fit TRBD1. In germline, CDR1 is SGHRS, CDR2 YFSETQ. V was pared by 0 bases and J by 4 bases, with 3 bases of the junction left unmatched. This CDR3 has 14 amino acids. Here the CDR3 DNA reads TGCGCCAGCAGCTTGGGACAGGGGATATACGAGCAGTACTTC. This sequence encodes CASSLGQGIYEQYF. Looking up the rest from reference TRBV5-1 and TRBJ2-7 gives the full variable domain: KAGVTQTPRYLIKTRGQQVTLSCSPISGHRSVSWYQQTPGQGLQFLFEYFSETQRNKGNFPGRFSGRQFSNSRSEMNVSTLELGDSALYLCASSLGQGIYEQYFGPGTRLTVT.

The chain employs TRBV29-1 and TRBJ2-5, with D unresolved. This CDR3 has 13 residues. Germline V gene lookup returns CDR1 SQVTM and CDR2 ANQGSEA. V lost 6 bases and J lost 5, with 16 bases in between. Written as DNA, the CDR3 is TGCAGCGTCGGTCTAGAGGATTTGGAGACCCAGTACTTC. It is translated as CSVGLEDLETQYF.

J is TRBJ2-7 and V is TRBV10-3, with a weak D call TRBD1 (5 bases). The V end was cut by 7 bases, the J end by 0 bases, with 16 bases between. Looked up from germline, CDR1 is ENHRY and CDR2 is SYGVKD. The CDR3 runs to 15 residues. This chain's CDR3 is CAITRDSASSYEQYF. CDR3 DNA sequence: TGTGCCATCACCAGAGACAGCGCCAGCTCCTACGAGCAGTACTTC.

The rearrangement uses TRBV30 and TRBJ1-1, with no clear D. The CDR3 has 13 amino acids. CDR1 is GTSNPN and CDR2 is SVGIG in the germline V gene (reference sequence). V lost 1 base and J 4 bases, leaving 10 bases between the germline ends. The CDR3 nucleotides are TGTGCCTGGAGTGCCCTAGGAAGCACTGAAGCTTTCTTT. Translating it yields CAWSALGSTEAFF.

The gene calls are TRBV7-6 and TRBJ2-1; unclear D gene. CDR1 is SGHVS and CDR2 is FNYEAQ in the germline V gene. V lost 0 bases and J lost 3, with 15 bases in between. This CDR3 is built from 17 residues. CDR3 sequence reads: CASSLAYGSALYNEQFF. The CDR3 DNA reads as TGTGCCAGCAGCTTAGCTTACGGGTCAGCGCTCTACAATGAGCAGTTCTTC.

The rearrangement links TRBV12-5 to TRBJ2-5; D call uncertain. Germline CDR1 reads LGHNT; CDR2 reads FRNRAP. Trimming stripped 0 bases from V and 2 bases from J, with 19 bases between. There are 18 residues in the CDR3. The CDR3 sequence: CASGLVIRPSSLQETQYF. The DNA of the CDR3 is TGTGCTAGTGGTTTGGTTATTAGGCCATCTAGTTTACAAGAGACCCAGTACTTC.

The CDR3 coding sequence is TGTGCCAGCAGCTTGGGAGGGGGCAGCAATCAGCCCCAGCATTTT. It translates to CASSLGGGSNQPQHF. V usage is TRBV5-6 and J usage is TRBJ1-5, with 7 bases aligning to TRBD1. The CDR3 consists of 15 residues. CDR1 is SGHDT, CDR2 YYEEEE, per germline. Trimming cost V 0 bases and J 1 base; bases outside gene matches: 1.

The chain combines TRBV5-1 with TRBJ2-5, with 9 bases matching TRBD1. Germline loops: CDR1 SGHRS, CDR2 YFSETQ. J was trimmed by 5 bases and V by 3 bases; bases with no gene match: 8. This CDR3 contains 15 residues. The CDR3 DNA follows: TGCGCCAGCAGCTCCGGACAGGGGCTTGCGGAGACCCAGTACTTC. This encodes CASSSGQGLAETQYF.

The chain has TRBV4-2 and TRBJ1-4, with 7 bases lining up with TRBD1. With 3 bases clipped from V and 8 bases from J, the junction kept 6 bases outside the gene matches. Germline V lookup: CDR1 LGHNA, CDR2 YNFKEQ. This CDR3 is 14 amino acids long. CDR3 coding DNA: TGTGCCAGCAGCCAGGTAGGACAGGAGGAAAAACTGTTTTTT. Its translation is CASSQVGQEEKLFF.